The 19 T cell receptor beta chains below come from one sample, sequenced in a study of cytomegalovirus exposure and HLA in healthy donors. This PCR relied on a set of 60 Vbeta primers and 13 Jbeta primers. The method was immunoSEQ multiplex PCR; TCRdb's version includes in-frame clones alone and lacks a portion of them. The sample has approximately 190,000 clones; 81% are singletons. The sample was PBMCs. All receptors derive from a man aged 50-59 years in good health and CMV-seronegative.

The J gene is TRBJ2-3, the V gene TRBV2; 7 positions agree with TRBD1. V shed 5 bases and J 2 bases; nucleotides not matched to a gene: 7. CDR3 length: 15 residues. The germline V gene encodes CDR1 SNHLY and CDR2 FYNNEI. CDR3 sequence: CASSRTGTDTDTQYF. DNA of the CDR3: TGTGCCAGCAGTAGGACCGGGACAGACACAGATACGCAGTATTTT.

The rearrangement uses TRBV6-1 and TRBJ2-4, with D possibly being TRBD2 (5 bases). Trimming stripped 1 base from V and 0 bases from J, with 16 bases between. The CDR3 runs 18 residues. CDR1 and CDR2 (germline): MNHNS, SASEGT. CDR3 loop: CASSEVITGILAKNIQYF. CDR3 sequence (DNA): TGTGCCAGCAGTGAAGTGATAACGGGAATACTAGCCAAAAACATTCAGTACTTC.

In nucleotides, the CDR3 is TGTGCCAGCAGCTTAGGGATTCCGGGACAGGGGAGGGACACCATATATTTT. It is translated as CASSLGIPGQGRDTIYF. The chain is built from TRBV7-2 and TRBJ1-3, with TRBD1 matching 10 bases. From germline, CDR1 is SGHTA and CDR2 FQGNSA. V lost 1 base, J lost 8 bases, and 11 bases stayed unmatched. There are 17 residues in the CDR3.

The chain joins TRBV10-3 to TRBJ2-3, with D perhaps TRBD2 (5 bases). V was cut by 8 bases and J by 4 bases, with 16 bases left in between. The CDR3 length is 14 residues. Germline lookup yields CDR1 ENHRY and CDR2 SYGVKD. The CDR3 sequence: CAISLGLGADTQYF. CDR3 sequence (DNA): TGTGCCATCTCCCTCGGCCTCGGGGCAGATACGCAGTATTTT.

DNA for the CDR3: TGTGCCAGCACCTACACAGATACGCAGTATTTT. Protein product: CASTYTDTQYF. The chain combines TRBV27 with TRBJ2-3, with unresolved D. V was cut by 7 bases and J by 2 bases, with 4 bases left in between. The CDR3 is 11 residues long. The germline CDR1 and CDR2 sequences are MNHEY and SMNVEV (reference sequence).

The chain couples TRBV7-3 to TRBJ1-1, with D tentatively TRBD1 (6 bases). Between the trimmed V and J ends, which lost 4 bases and 6 bases, there was a span of 12 bases. In germline, CDR1 is SGHTA, CDR2 FQGTGA. There are 13 residues in the CDR3. CDR3 protein: CASSSTGRAEAFF. CDR3 DNA sequence: TGTGCCAGCAGCTCTACAGGGCGGGCTGAAGCTTTCTTT. The whole variable domain, remainder taken from reference TRBV7-3 and TRBJ1-1, is GAGVSQTPSNKVTEKGKYVELRCDPISGHTALYWYRQSLGQGPEFLIYFQGTGAADDSGLPNDRFFAVRPEGSVSTLKIQRTERGDSAVYLCASSSTGRAEAFFGQGTRLTVV.

V usage is TRBV4-3 and J usage is TRBJ2-7, with no clear D. V gave up 2 bases and J gave up 5 bases, with 10 bases separating them. Germline CDR1 reads LGHNA; CDR2 reads YSLEER. CDR3 length: 13 amino acids. The CDR3 is CASSQLRFNEQYF. The CDR3 bases are TGCGCCAGCAGCCAACTCAGATTCAACGAGCAGTACTTC.

This clone came up a few times. One junction end disagrees with the germline gene, perhaps due to a read error. The chain carries TRBV7-9 and TRBJ1-2; no definite D call. The germline V gene encodes CDR1 SEHNR and CDR2 FQNEAQ (reference sequence). This CDR3 is 12 amino acids long. CDR3 in DNA: TGTTCCAGCAGCTTAGAACAGTATGGCTACACCTTC. It codes for CSSSLEQYGYTF.

The chain has TRBV4-3 and TRBJ2-3; TRBD2 is a possible D gene (5 bases). CDR1 and CDR2 from the germline V gene are LGHNA and YSLEER. Between the trimmed V and J ends, which lost 4 bases and 0 bases, there was a span of 11 bases. CDR3 size: 15 residues. CDR3 region: CASSLGGYSTDTQYF. The CDR3 nucleotides read TGCGCCAGCAGCCTGGGCGGGTATAGCACAGATACGCAGTATTTT.

In nucleotides, the CDR3 is TGTGCCAGCAGGGTTCGACAGGGCGGTCAGCCCCAGCATTTT. Amino acid sequence: CASRVRQGGQPQHF. The chain uses TRBV5-8 and TRBJ1-5; TRBD1 matches at 7 bases. J lost 6 bases, V lost 5 bases, and 8 bases had no gene match. The CDR3 is made up of 14 amino acids. The germline CDR1 and CDR2 sequences are SGHTS and YDEGEE.

V and J are TRBV7-3 and TRBJ1-1; 7 positions match TRBD1. The CDR3 has 14 residues. Germline V lookup: CDR1 SGHTA, CDR2 FQGTGA. Trimming at V came to 4 bases and at J to 1 base, leaving 3 bases not matched to a gene. The CDR3 sequence is CASSSEGANTEAFF. In DNA form, the CDR3 reads TGTGCCAGCAGCTCTGAGGGGGCGAACACTGAAGCTTTCTTT.

In this sample, this clone turned up once. The chain couples TRBV14 to TRBJ1-1, with unresolved D. The CDR3 consists of 14 residues. The V gene's germline CDR1 is SGHDN and CDR2 FVKESK. The germline V and J ends were trimmed by 0 bases and 2 bases, with 7 bases remaining between them. The CDR3 is CASSQDNINTEAFF. The CDR3 region has the DNA TGTGCCAGCAGCCAAGATAACATTAACACTGAAGCTTTCTTT.

The V call is TRBV7-2, the J call TRBJ2-7, with a weak D call TRBD1 (6 bases). The CDR3 sequence is 13 residues long. The germline gives CDR1 SGHTA, CDR2 FQGNSA. The ends were cut back, 5 bases at V and 5 bases at J, with 13 bases in the middle. CDR3 sequence reads: CASSRGWNNEQYF. The CDR3 coding sequence is TGTGCCAGCAGCAGGGGGTGGAACAACGAGCAGTACTTC.

The chain links TRBV5-1 to TRBJ2-2; 9 nucleotides align to TRBD2. After removal of 5 bases from V and 3 bases from J, the junction contained 8 bases not matched to a gene. Germline-derived CDR1 and CDR2 are SGHRS and YFSETQ. The CDR3 runs to 16 residues. The CDR3: CASSRGGAIYTGELFF. In DNA form, the CDR3 reads TGCGCCAGCAGTCGCGGGGGGGCAATTTACACCGGGGAGCTGTTTTTT.

The genes are TRBV7-3 and TRBJ2-3, with D possibly TRBD2 on 6 matching bases. The CDR3 totals 16 residues. The V end was cut by 3 bases, the J end by 2 bases, with 15 bases between. Germline CDR1 is SGHTA and CDR2 is FQGTGA. The CDR3 is CASSLGRGHDTDTQYF. Here the CDR3 DNA reads TGTGCCAGCAGCTTGGGGCGGGGCCATGACACAGATACGCAGTATTTT.

CDR3 residues: CASSSDRVSGNTIYF. Written as DNA, the CDR3 is TGTGCCAGTAGCTCGGACAGGGTCTCTGGAAACACCATATATTTT. The chain couples TRBV19 to TRBJ1-3, with 8 bases aligning to TRBD1. The V and J ends lost 6 bases and 0 bases, in that order; junction bases with no gene match: 4. Germline CDR1 reads LNHDA; CDR2 reads SQIVND (reference sequence). The CDR3 runs 15 residues. The variable domain in full, completed from reference TRBV19 and TRBJ1-3, reads DGGITQSPKYLFRKEGQNVTLSCEQNLNHDAMYWYRQDPGQGLRLIYYSQIVNDFQKGDIAEGYSVSREKKESFPLTVTSAQKNPTAFYLCASSSDRVSGNTIYFGEGSWLTVV.

The chain couples TRBV7-8 to TRBJ2-1; the match to TRBD2 covers 11 bases. CDR3 length: 16 residues. Per germline, CDR1 SGHVS and CDR2 FQNEAQ. V was clipped by 5 bases and J by 2 bases; unmatched bases: 5. The chain's CDR3 is CASSARLAGTYNEQFF. The CDR3 nucleotides are TGTGCCAGCAGCGCCCGACTAGCGGGGACCTACAATGAGCAGTTCTTC.

In this sample, this clone turned up once. V is TRBV27 and J is TRBJ2-5; 9 bases agree with TRBD1. The J call may not be correct, given that the DNA end is closer to TRBJ2-7. This CDR3 is built from 16 residues. CDR1 is MNHEY and CDR2 is SMNVEV in the germline V gene (reference sequence). This chain's CDR3 is CASSALWTGVTYEQYF. In DNA, the CDR3 is TGTGCCAGCAGTGCCCTCTGGACAGGGGTTACCTACGAGCAGTACTTC.

The chain recombines TRBV7-2 with TRBJ2-3; D is unresolved. Germline loops: CDR1 SGHTA, CDR2 FQGNSA. CDR3 length: 16 amino acids. V shed 5 bases and J shed 5 bases, with 20 bases lying between them. CDR3 protein: CASSATTRVIGDTQYF. CDR3 DNA: TGTGCCAGCAGCGCCACGACCCGGGTCATCGGAGATACGCAGTATTTT.